The T cell receptor (beta chain) described here comes from a study of multiple sclerosis patients with progressive multifocal leukoencephalopathy. Time point denoted: before natalizumab initiation. TCRdb keeps only in-frame clones here, not all; method: immunoSEQ multiplex PCR. The sample records some 30,000 clones, more than 75% being singletons. This receptor was taken from a human donor with multiple sclerosis. Sequencing was done on a sample of PBMCs.

The CDR3 DNA reads TGTGCCAGCAGCTCCCGGACTAGCGGAACCTACAATGAGCAGTTCTTC. Translation: CASSSRTSGTYNEQFF. This chain joins TRBV7-6 and TRBJ2-1, with 10 positions matching TRBD2. This CDR3 is built from 16 residues. Germline lookup yields CDR1 SGHVS and CDR2 FNYEAQ. Trimming at V came to 4 bases and at J to 2 bases, leaving 5 bases not matched to a gene.